These 23 T cell receptor beta chains were sequenced from one sample in a study of blood T cell repertoires in COVID-19. Only in-frame clones appear in the TCRdb table, and some are missing; sequencing was by immunoSEQ multiplex PCR. Of approximately 100,000 clones in the sample, 65% to 90% are singletons; the top ten hold about 4.8%. Sequences were obtained from peripheral blood. These receptors all stem from a man between 60 and 75 years old with acute or convalescent COVID-19.

The genes are TRBV5-4 and TRBJ2-7; D gene ambiguous. Germline V CDR1 and CDR2: SGHNT, YYREEE (reference sequence). This CDR3 is built from 12 residues. Trimming shortened V by 4 bases and J by 0 bases, and 5 bases separated the two germline ends. Written as DNA, the CDR3 is TGTGCCAGCAGCCAGAACTCCTACGAGCAGTACTTC. It yields the protein CASSQNSYEQYF.

The chain has TRBV7-9 and TRBJ1-6, with D perhaps matching TRBD1 (6 bases). CDR1 SEHNR and CDR2 FQNEAQ come from the germline V gene (reference sequence). Trimming left V 1 base short and J 7 bases short, with 14 bases between. This CDR3 spans 16 amino acids. CDR3 region: CASSLEGGRGNSPLHF. CDR3 coding DNA: TGTGCCAGCAGCTTAGAAGGGGGACGGGGAAATTCACCCCTCCACTTT.

The chain carries TRBV4-3 and TRBJ1-2; D uncertain. The CDR3 sequence is 14 residues long. Per germline, CDR1 LGHNA and CDR2 YSLEER. Trimming took off 0 bases at V and 2 bases at J, with 7 bases between the two ends. Here the CDR3 reads CASSQDSSNYGYTF. CDR3 nucleotide sequence: TGCGCCAGCAGCCAAGATAGCTCGAACTATGGCTACACCTTC.

The rearrangement joins TRBV28 to TRBJ1-1; a possible D gene is TRBD1 (5 bases). The CDR3 is made up of 14 amino acids. V lost 6 bases and J 3 bases, leaving 14 bases between the germline ends. Germline V gives CDR1 MDHEN, CDR2 SYDVKM. The DNA of the CDR3 is TGTGCCAGCAGATCCTGGGGGGGGGACACTGAAGCTTTCTTT. This encodes CASRSWGGDTEAFF.

The chain links TRBV9 to TRBJ2-1, with 11 positions matching TRBD2. With V trimmed by 3 bases and J by 2 bases, 4 bases remained unmatched. CDR3 length: 16 residues. The V gene's germline CDR1 is SGDLS and CDR2 YYNGEE. The CDR3 DNA is TGTGCCAGCAGCGACAAGACTAGCGGGACCTACAATGAGCAGTTCTTC. This sequence encodes CASSDKTSGTYNEQFF.

This CDR3 is CASSAISGTGGSTDTQYF. CDR3 DNA: TGTGCCAGCAGTGCGATTAGCGGGACCGGAGGGAGCACAGATACGCAGTATTTT. V gene TRBV2 combines with J gene TRBJ2-3, with 8 bases fitting TRBD2. The CDR3 is 18 residues long. The V gene's germline CDR1 is SNHLY and CDR2 FYNNEI. V shed 4 bases, J shed 0 bases, and the junction held 12 bases outside the gene matches.

This rearrangement joins TRBV9 to TRBJ2-1; 8 bases fit TRBD2. CDR3 size: 15 residues. Germline CDR1 SGDLS, CDR2 YYNGEE. V shed 4 bases, J shed 10 bases, and the junction held 13 bases outside the gene matches. CDR3 protein: CASSPPGTRDWEQFF. CDR3 in DNA: TGTGCCAGCAGCCCACCCGGGACTAGGGATTGGGAGCAGTTCTTC.

The chain joins TRBV7-2 to TRBJ2-7; TRBD2 aligns across 9 bases. Germline values: CDR1 SGHTA, CDR2 FQGNSA. CDR3 length: 15 amino acids. Unmatched junction bases numbered 7, after V lost 4 bases and J lost 3 bases. The CDR3 sequence is CASSSGASGIYEQYF. The CDR3 bases are TGTGCCAGCAGCTCCGGGGCTAGCGGGATCTACGAGCAGTACTTC.

The V gene is TRBV7-3, the J gene TRBJ2-7; perhaps TRBD1 as D (6 bases). This CDR3 contains 13 residues. CDR1 and CDR2 from the germline V gene are SGHTA and FQGTGA. Trimming took 5 bases from V and 3 from J, leaving 11 bases between them. The CDR3 sequence: CASSAGAGYEQYF. The CDR3 bases are TGTGCCAGCAGCGCAGGGGCGGGCTACGAGCAGTACTTC.

The CDR3 DNA sequence: TGTGCCAGCAGTGAAGCCTCGGGACAGGGTTATTTAGGTGAAAAACTGTTTTTT. As protein: CASSEASGQGYLGEKLFF. The chain couples TRBV6-1 to TRBJ1-4; 9 positions match TRBD1. V shed 0 bases, J shed 7 bases, and the junction held 12 bases outside the gene matches. CDR3 length: 18 amino acids. Germline V CDR1 and CDR2: MNHNS, SASEGT.

The V gene is TRBV9, the J gene TRBJ1-2; 8 bases are shared with TRBD1. CDR1 is SGDLS and CDR2 is YYNGEE in the germline V gene. The CDR3 covers 22 residues. Unmatched junction bases numbered 26, after V lost 0 bases and J lost 4 bases. The CDR3 nucleotides are TGTGCCAGCAGCGTAGTCCAACGTGAAGTCCGGATCCGGGACAGGAGAATCTATGGCTACACCTTC. It is translated as CASSVVQREVRIRDRRIYGYTF.

The chain is built from TRBV4-2 and TRBJ2-3; 7 positions agree with TRBD2. Germline trimming cut 0 bases from V and 4 bases from J; bases unmatched to any gene: 4. CDR1 is LGHNA and CDR2 is YNFKEQ in the germline V gene. This CDR3 is 15 amino acids long. DNA for the CDR3: TGTGCCAGCAGCCAAGATCGGGGAGGGGCAGATACGCAGTATTTT. Its protein is CASSQDRGGADTQYF.

V and J are TRBV21-1 and TRBJ2-7; the D call in the table, TRBD1, was not verified against the DNA. TRBV21-1 is a pseudogene segment. CDR3 length: 16 residues. CDR3 region: CASSNMRQGFPYEQYF. The DNA of the CDR3 is TGTGCCAGCAGCAACATGAGACAGGGGTTTCCCTACGAGCAGTACTTC.

The genes are TRBV3-1 (or the pseudogene TRBV3-2) and TRBJ2-7; 7 bases are shared with TRBD2. The junction had 4 bases not matched to a gene; V was cut back by 0 bases and J by 8 bases. The germline V gene has CDR1 LGHDT and CDR2 YNNKEL (reference sequence). This CDR3 contains 13 residues. CDR3 coding DNA: TGTGCCAGCAGCCAAGATCGACTAGCTCAGCAGTACTTC. This gives the protein CASSQDRLAQQYF.

The chain employs TRBV5-1 and TRBJ2-5, with 12 bases lining up with TRBD1. CDR1 SGHRS and CDR2 YFSETQ come from the germline V gene. The CDR3 runs to 15 residues. V lost 4 bases, J lost 4 bases, and 5 bases stayed unmatched. In DNA form, the CDR3 reads TGCGCCAGCAGCCCAGGGACAGGGGGCGGAGAGACCCAGTACTTC. It specifies CASSPGTGGGETQYF.

The CDR3 sequence: CASSLDRHYGYTF. The CDR3 region has the DNA TGTGCCAGCAGCCTCGACAGGCACTATGGCTACACCTTC. V is TRBV5-6 and J is TRBJ1-2, with D tentatively TRBD1 (6 bases). The germline V and J ends were trimmed by 4 bases and 3 bases, with 10 bases remaining between them. This CDR3 spans 13 amino acids. CDR1 is SGHDT and CDR2 is YYEEEE in the germline V gene.

The chain is built from TRBV7-2 and TRBJ2-1, with TRBD2 matching 11 bases. Germline V CDR1 and CDR2: SGHTA, FQGNSA. V shed 0 bases and J 11 bases; nucleotides not matched to a gene: 9. The CDR3 is 16 amino acids. CDR3 DNA: TGTGCCAGCAGCTTAGCCGGGACTAGCGGCCCGATCAAGCAGTTCTTC. The encoded protein is CASSLAGTSGPIKQFF.

The chain is built from TRBV5-6 and TRBJ1-5; the D gene is possibly TRBD1 (5 bases). The germline V gene encodes CDR1 SGHDT and CDR2 YYEEEE. This CDR3 region has 15 residues. Trimming cost V 1 base and J 4 bases, with 12 bases left between them. The CDR3 bases are TGTGCCAGCAGCTTGTCAGGGAGGCTAAATCAGCCCCAGCATTTT. It codes for CASSLSGRLNQPQHF.

The chain recombines TRBV9 with TRBJ2-2, with D tentatively TRBD2 (5 bases). The V and J ends lost 0 bases and 5 bases respectively, with 11 bases between them. The CDR3 consists of 15 residues. Germline V gene lookup returns CDR1 SGDLS and CDR2 YYNGEE. DNA for the CDR3: TGTGCCAGCAGCGTAGCTGAGGGTAGTACCGGGGAGCTGTTTTTT. It translates to CASSVAEGSTGELFF.

This clone came up once. V gene TRBV2 combines with J gene TRBJ1-6, with D unclear. V dropped 7 bases and J dropped 3 bases, with 7 bases sitting between them. The CDR3 contains 13 residues. The V gene's germline CDR1 is SNHLY and CDR2 FYNNEI. The CDR3 DNA reads TGTGCCAGCAATCAGGACTATAATTCACCCCTCCACTTT. This gives the protein CASNQDYNSPLHF. Full variable domain (outside the CDR3, taken from reference TRBV2 and TRBJ1-6): EPEVTQTPSHQVTQMGQEVILRCVPISNHLYFYWYRQILGQKVEFLVSFYNNEISEKSEIFDDQFSVERPDGSNFTLKIRSTKLEDSAMYFCASNQDYNSPLHFGNGTRLTVT.

CDR3: CASSYTSGTYNEQFF. The CDR3 bases are TGTGCCAGCAGCTATACTAGCGGGACGTACAATGAGCAGTTCTTC. The chain joins TRBV6-5 to TRBJ2-1, with 10 bases matching TRBD2. The CDR3 has 15 residues. Unmatched junction bases numbered 6, after V lost 6 bases and J lost 4 bases. Germline V CDR1 and CDR2: MNHEY, SVGAGI.

This sequence joins TRBV11-2 and TRBJ1-3; weak D call: TRBD1 (6 bases). Germline loops: CDR1 SGHAT, CDR2 FQNNGV. CDR3 length equals 16 residues. Trimming removed 0 bases at V and 2 bases at J, with 11 bases between. CDR3 in amino acids: CASSLDGGHTGNTIYF. The CDR3 nucleotides are TGTGCCAGCAGCTTAGATGGGGGACACACTGGAAACACCATATATTTT.

The V and J genes are TRBV24-1 and TRBJ2-6, with D unresolved. Trimming took 2 bases from V and 2 from J, leaving 6 bases between them. The CDR3 loop spans 15 amino acids. From germline, CDR1 is KGHDR and CDR2 SFDVKD. CDR3 DNA sequence: TGTGCCACCAGTGATTACAGTACTGGGGCCAACGTCCTGACTTTC. It specifies CATSDYSTGANVLTF.